What follows describes a single T cell receptor (beta chain). Antigen unknown. The source of the sample is a study of pediatric ulcerative colitis. Findings and limits, study-wide: Substantially fewer templates came from a couple of patients' blood samples. Ulcerative colitis patients shared more blood-rectal clones than controls.

Assay used: immunoSEQ multiplex PCR; TCRdb lists only in-frame clones, some missing. Of roughly 49,000 clones in the sample, 78% were seen once. The germline V gene has CDR1 SGHNT and CDR2 YYREEE (reference sequence). CDR3 length equals 19 residues. J gave up 5 bases and V 4 bases, and 18 bases lay outside the gene matches. The rectum was sampled with one to two pinch biopsies at colonoscopy. Ulcerative colitis patients received no immunosuppressive medication before the diagnostic colonoscopy. The V gene is TRBV5-4, the J gene TRBJ2-3; the match to TRBD2 covers 11 bases. Specimen: gut tissue. This TCR was sampled from a girl under 18 with moderate ulcerative colitis. Written as DNA, the CDR3 is TGTGCCAGCAGCCCTCCAGGGTCTAGCGGGAGGAAACGGGTAGATACGCAGTATTTT. This sequence encodes CASSPPGSSGRKRVDTQYF.